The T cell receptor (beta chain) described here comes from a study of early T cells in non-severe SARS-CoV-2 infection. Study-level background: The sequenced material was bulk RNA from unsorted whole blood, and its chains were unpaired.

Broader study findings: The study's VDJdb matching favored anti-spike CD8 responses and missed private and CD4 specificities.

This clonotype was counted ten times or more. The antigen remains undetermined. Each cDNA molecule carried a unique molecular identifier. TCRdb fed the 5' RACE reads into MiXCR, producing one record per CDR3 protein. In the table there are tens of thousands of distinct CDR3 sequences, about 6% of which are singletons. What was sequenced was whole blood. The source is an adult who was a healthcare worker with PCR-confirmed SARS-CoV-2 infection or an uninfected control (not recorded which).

DNA for the CDR3: TGCGCCAGCAATCCATTAGGAGGGGCAGCAGAGACCCAGTACTTC. It specifies CASNPLGGAAETQYF. The rearrangement links TRBV5-1 to TRBJ2-5, with D tentatively TRBD2 (6 bases). From germline, CDR1 is SGHRS and CDR2 YFSETQ. This CDR3 has 15 residues. The V end was cut by 6 bases, the J end by 4 bases, with 19 bases between.